The source of this T cell receptor (beta chain) is a study of OX40 agonist ivuxolimab in advanced cancers. Trimming removed 2 bases at V and 3 bases at J, with 8 bases between. This CDR3 spans 14 amino acids. The V gene's germline CDR1 is SNHLY and CDR2 FYNNEI. The table lists this clone with a few counts. Autoimmune disease history or systemic immunosuppression meant exclusion. The table came from immunoSEQ multiplex PCR; TCRdb's copy has only in-frame clones and leaves some out. Among approximately 64,000 clones, around 90% were seen once, and the ten largest hold 0.67%. Sequencing was performed on CD4+ or CD8+ T cells sorted from blood, taken in a trial of the OX40 agonist ivuxolimab. The source of this sequence is an adult with an advanced solid tumor such as melanoma, head and neck, liver or kidney cancer. The J gene is TRBJ1-5, the V gene TRBV2, with unresolved D. CDR3 sequence reads: CASSETTDNQPQHF. In DNA form, the CDR3 reads TGTGCCAGCAGTGAAACAACCGACAATCAGCCCCAGCATTTT.